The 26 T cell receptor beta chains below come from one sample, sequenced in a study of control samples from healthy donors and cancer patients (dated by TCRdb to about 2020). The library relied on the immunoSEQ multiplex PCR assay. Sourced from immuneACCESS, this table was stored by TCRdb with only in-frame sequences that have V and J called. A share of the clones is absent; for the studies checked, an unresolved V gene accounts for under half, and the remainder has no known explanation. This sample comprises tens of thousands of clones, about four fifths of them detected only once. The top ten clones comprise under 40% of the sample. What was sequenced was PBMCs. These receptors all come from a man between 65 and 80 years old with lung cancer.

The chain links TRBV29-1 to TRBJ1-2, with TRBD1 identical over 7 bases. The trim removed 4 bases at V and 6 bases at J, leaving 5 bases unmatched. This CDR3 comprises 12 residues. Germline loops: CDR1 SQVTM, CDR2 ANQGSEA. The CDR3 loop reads CSVGTGGDGYTF. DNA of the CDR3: TGCAGCGTTGGGACAGGCGGGGATGGCTACACCTTC.

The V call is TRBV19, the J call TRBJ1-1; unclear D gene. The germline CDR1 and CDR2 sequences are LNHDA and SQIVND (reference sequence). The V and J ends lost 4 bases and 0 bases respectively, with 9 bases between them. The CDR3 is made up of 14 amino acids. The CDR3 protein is CASSRGSMNTEAFF. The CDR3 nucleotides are TGTGCCAGTAGTAGAGGCAGCATGAACACTGAAGCTTTCTTT.

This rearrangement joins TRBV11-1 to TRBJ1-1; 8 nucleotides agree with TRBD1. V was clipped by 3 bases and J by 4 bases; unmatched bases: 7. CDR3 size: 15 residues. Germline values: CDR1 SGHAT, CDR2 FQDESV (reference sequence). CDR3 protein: CASSFGQGRSTEAFF. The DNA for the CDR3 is TGTGCCAGCAGCTTCGGACAGGGTCGGTCCACTGAAGCTTTCTTT.

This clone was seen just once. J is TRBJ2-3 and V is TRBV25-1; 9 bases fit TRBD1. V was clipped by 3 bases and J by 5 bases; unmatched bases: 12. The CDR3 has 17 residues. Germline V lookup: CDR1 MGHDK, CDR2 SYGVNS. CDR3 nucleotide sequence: TGTGCCAGCAGTGAGCCCGGACAGGGGCCGGTCGGAGATACGCAGTATTTT. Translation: CASSEPGQGPVGDTQYF.

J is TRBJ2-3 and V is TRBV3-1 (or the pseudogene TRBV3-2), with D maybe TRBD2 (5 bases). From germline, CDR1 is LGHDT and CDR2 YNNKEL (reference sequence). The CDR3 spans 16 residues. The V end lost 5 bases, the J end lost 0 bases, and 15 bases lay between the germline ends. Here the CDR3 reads CASSFRWPGSTDTQYF. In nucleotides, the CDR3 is TGTGCCAGCAGCTTTCGCTGGCCGGGGAGCACAGATACGCAGTATTTT.

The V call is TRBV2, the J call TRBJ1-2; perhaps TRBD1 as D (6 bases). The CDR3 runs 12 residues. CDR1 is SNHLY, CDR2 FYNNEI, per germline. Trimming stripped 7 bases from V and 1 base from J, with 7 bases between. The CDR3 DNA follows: TGTGCCAGCACGGACAGTAACTATGGCTACACCTTC. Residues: CASTDSNYGYTF.

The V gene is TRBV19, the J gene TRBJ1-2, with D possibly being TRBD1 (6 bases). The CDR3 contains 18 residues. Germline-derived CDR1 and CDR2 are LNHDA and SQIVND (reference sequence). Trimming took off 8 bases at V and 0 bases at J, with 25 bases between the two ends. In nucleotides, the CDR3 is TGTGCCAGTGCCCTGACAGGTTTTCCAACCACGGCTAACTATGGCTACACCTTC. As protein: CASALTGFPTTANYGYTF. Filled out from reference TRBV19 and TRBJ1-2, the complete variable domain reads DGGITQSPKYLFRKEGQNVTLSCEQNLNHDAMYWYRQDPGQGLRLIYYSQIVNDFQKGDIAEGYSVSREKKESFPLTVTSAQKNPTAFYLCASALTGFPTTANYGYTFGSGTRLTVV.

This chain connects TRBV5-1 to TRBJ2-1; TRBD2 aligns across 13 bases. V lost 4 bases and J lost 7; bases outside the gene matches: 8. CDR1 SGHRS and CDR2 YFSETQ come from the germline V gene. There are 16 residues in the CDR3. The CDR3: CASSLTSGGPGNEQFF. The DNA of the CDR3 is TGCGCCAGCAGCCTGACTAGCGGGGGGCCTGGTAATGAGCAGTTCTTC. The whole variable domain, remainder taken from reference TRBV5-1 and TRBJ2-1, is KAGVTQTPRYLIKTRGQQVTLSCSPISGHRSVSWYQQTPGQGLQFLFEYFSETQRNKGNFPGRFSGRQFSNSRSEMNVSTLELGDSALYLCASSLTSGGPGNEQFFGPGTRLTVL.

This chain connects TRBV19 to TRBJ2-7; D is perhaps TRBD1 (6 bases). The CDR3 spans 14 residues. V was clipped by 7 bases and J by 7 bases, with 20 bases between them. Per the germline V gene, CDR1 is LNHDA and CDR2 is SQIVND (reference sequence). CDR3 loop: CASMESGATGEQYF. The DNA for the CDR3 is TGTGCCAGTATGGAGTCAGGGGCGACGGGGGAGCAGTACTTC. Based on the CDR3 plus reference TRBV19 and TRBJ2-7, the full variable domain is DGGITQSPKYLFRKEGQNVTLSCEQNLNHDAMYWYRQDPGQGLRLIYYSQIVNDFQKGDIAEGYSVSREKKESFPLTVTSAQKNPTAFYLCASMESGATGEQYFGPGTRLTVT.

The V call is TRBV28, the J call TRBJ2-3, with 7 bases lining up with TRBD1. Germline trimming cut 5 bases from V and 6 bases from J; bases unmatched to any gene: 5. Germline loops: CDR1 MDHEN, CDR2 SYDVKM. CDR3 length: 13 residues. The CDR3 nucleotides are TGTGCCAGCAGTAAAGGGGGCAGGGATACGCAGTATTTT. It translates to CASSKGGRDTQYF.

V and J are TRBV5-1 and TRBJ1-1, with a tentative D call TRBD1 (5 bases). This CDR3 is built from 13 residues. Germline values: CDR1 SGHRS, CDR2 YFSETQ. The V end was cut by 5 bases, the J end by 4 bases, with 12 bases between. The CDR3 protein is CASRGRVSTEAFF. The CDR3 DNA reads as TGCGCCAGCAGGGGCAGGGTGAGCACTGAAGCTTTCTTT.

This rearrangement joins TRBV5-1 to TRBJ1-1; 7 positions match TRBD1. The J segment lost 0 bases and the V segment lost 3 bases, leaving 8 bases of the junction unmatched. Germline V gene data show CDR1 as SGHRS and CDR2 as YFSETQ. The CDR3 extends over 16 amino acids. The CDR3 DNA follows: TGCGCCAGCAGCTCGCACAGGGGAATCATGAACACTGAAGCTTTCTTT. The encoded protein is CASSSHRGIMNTEAFF. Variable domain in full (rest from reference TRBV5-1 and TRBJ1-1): KAGVTQTPRYLIKTRGQQVTLSCSPISGHRSVSWYQQTPGQGLQFLFEYFSETQRNKGNFPGRFSGRQFSNSRSEMNVSTLELGDSALYLCASSSHRGIMNTEAFFGQGTRLTVV.

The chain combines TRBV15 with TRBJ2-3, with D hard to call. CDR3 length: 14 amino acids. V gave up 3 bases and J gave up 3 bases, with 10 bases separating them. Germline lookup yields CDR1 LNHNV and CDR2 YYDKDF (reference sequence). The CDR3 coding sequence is TGTGCCACCAGCAGGGGTACACGGACAGATACGCAGTATTTT. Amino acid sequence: CATSRGTRTDTQYF.

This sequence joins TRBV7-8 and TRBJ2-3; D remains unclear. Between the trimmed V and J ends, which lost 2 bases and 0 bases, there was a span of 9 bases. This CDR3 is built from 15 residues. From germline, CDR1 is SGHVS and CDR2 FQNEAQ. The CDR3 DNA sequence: TGTGCCAGCAGCTTATGGTCACCGAGCACAGATACGCAGTATTTT. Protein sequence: CASSLWSPSTDTQYF.

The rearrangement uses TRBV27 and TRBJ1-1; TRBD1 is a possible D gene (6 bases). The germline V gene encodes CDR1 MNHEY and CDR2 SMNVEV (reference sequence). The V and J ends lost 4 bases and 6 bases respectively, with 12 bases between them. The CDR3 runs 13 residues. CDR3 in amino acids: CASSSTGYAEAFF. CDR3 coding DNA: TGTGCCAGCAGTTCGACAGGCTACGCTGAAGCTTTCTTT.

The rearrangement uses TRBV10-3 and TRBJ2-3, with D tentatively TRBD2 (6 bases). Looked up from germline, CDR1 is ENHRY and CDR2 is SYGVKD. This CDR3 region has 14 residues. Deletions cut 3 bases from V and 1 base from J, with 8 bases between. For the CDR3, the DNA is TGTGCCATCAGTGACACGGGGGGCACAGATACGCAGTATTTT. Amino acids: CAISDTGGTDTQYF.

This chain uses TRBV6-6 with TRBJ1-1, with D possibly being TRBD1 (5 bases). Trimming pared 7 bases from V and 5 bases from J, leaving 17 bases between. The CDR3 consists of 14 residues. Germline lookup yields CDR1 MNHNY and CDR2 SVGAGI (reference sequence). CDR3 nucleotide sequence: TGTGCCAGCATCCAACCGGGACTACGGACTGAAGCTTTCTTT. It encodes CASIQPGLRTEAFF.

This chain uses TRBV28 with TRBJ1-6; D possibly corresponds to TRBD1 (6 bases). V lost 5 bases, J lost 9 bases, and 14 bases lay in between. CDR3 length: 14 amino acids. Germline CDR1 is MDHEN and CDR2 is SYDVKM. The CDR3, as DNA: TGTGCCAGCAGTCCGGGGGGGCATAGTTCACCCCTCCACTTT. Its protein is CASSPGGHSSPLHF.

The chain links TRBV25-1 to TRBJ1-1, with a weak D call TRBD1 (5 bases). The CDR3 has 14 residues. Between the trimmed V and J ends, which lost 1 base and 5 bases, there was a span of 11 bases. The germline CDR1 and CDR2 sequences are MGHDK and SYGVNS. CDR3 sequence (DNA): TGTGCCAGCAGTGAATGGGCAGGGCTTACTGAAGCTTTCTTT. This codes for CASSEWAGLTEAFF.

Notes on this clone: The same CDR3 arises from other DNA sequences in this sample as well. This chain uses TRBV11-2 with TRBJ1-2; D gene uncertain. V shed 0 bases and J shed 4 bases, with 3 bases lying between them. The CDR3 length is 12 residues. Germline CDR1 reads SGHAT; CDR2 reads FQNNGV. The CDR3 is CASSLEGYGYTF. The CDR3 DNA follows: TGTGCCAGCAGCTTAGAAGGCTATGGCTACACCTTC.

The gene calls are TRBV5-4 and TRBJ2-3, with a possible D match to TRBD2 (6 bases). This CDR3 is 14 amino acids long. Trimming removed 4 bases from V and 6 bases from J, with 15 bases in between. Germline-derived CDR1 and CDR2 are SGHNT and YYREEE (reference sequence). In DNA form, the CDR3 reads TGTGCCAGCAGCGGGGGACTTCTCGGGGATACGCAGTATTTT. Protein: CASSGGLLGDTQYF.

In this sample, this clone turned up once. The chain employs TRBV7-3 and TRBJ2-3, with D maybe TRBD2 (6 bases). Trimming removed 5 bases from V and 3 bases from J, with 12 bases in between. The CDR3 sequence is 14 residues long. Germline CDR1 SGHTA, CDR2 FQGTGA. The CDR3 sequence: CASSDVGGTDTQYF. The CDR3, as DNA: TGTGCCAGCAGCGACGTCGGGGGAACAGATACGCAGTATTTT.

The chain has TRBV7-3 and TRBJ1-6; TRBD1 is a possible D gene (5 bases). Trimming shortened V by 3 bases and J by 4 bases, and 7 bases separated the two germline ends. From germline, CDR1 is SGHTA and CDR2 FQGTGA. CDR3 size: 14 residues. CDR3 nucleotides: TGTGCCAGCAGCTTGAGGGGTTATAATTCACCCCTCCACTTT. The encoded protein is CASSLRGYNSPLHF.

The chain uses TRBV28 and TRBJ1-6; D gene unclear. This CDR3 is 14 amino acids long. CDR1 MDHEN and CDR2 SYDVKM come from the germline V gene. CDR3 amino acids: CATLPSSYNSPLHF. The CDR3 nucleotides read TGTGCTACGCTCCCTAGCTCCTATAATTCACCCCTCCACTTT.

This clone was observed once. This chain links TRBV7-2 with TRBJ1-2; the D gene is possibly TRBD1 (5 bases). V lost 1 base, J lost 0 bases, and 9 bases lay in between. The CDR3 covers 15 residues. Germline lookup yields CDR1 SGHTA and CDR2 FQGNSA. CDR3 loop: CASSLGVTANYGYTF. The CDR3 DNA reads TGTGCCAGCAGCTTAGGTGTGACAGCTAACTATGGCTACACCTTC.

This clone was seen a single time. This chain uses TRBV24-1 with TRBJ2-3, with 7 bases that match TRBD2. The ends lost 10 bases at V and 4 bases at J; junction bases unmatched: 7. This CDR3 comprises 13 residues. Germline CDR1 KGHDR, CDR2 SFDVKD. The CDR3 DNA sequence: TGTGCCACAAGGGGAGGGGTTGCAGATACGCAGTATTTT. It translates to CATRGGVADTQYF.